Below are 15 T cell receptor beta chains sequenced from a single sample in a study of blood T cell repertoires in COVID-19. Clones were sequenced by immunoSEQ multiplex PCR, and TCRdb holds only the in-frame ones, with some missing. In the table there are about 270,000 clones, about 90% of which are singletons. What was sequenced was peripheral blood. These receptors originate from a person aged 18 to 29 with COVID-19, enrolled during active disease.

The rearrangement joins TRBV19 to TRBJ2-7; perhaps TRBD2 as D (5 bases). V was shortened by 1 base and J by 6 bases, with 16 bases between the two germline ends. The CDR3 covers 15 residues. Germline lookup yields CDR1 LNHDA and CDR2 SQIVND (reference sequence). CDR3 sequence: CASSIGEGERVEQYF. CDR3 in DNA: TGTGCCAGTAGTATAGGAGAGGGAGAGCGTGTCGAGCAGTACTTC.

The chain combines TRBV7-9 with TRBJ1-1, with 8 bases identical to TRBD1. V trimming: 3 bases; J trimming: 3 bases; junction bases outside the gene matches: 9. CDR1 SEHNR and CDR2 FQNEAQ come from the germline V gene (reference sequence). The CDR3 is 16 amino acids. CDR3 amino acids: CASSFQGARTDTEAFF. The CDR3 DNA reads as TGTGCCAGCAGCTTCCAGGGGGCGCGAACCGACACTGAAGCTTTCTTT.

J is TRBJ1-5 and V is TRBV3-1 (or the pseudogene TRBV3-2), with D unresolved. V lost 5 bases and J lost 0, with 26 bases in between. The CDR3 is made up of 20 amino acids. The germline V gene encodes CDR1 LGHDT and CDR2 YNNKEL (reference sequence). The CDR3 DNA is TGTGCCAGCAGCTCCAAGCGGGTACCAGGAACTTTTCTTAGCAATCAGCCCCAGCATTTT. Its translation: CASSSKRVPGTFLSNQPQHF.

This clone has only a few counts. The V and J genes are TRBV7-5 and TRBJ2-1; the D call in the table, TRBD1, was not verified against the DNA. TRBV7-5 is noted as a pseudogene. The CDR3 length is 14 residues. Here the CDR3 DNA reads TGTGCCAGAAGCTTAGCGATACAGGGCAATGAGCAGTTCTTC. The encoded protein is CARSLAIQGNEQFF.

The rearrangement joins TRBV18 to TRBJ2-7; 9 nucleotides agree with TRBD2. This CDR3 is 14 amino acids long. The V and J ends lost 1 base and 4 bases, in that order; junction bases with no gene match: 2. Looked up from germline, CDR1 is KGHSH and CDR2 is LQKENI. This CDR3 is CASSPRSGRYEQYF. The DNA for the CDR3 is TGTGCCAGCTCACCACGGAGCGGGAGGTACGAGCAGTACTTC.

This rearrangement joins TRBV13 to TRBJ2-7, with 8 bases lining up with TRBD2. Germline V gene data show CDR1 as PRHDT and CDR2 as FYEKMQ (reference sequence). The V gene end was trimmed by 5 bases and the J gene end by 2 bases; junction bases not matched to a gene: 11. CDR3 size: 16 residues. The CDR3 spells CASSPLGAGGPYEQYF. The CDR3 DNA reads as TGTGCCAGCAGCCCCCTCGGCGCGGGGGGCCCCTACGAGCAGTACTTC.

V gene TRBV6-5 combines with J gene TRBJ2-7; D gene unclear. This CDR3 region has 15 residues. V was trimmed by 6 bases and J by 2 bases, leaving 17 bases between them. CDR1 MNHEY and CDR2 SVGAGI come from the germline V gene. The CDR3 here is CASSPRGSVTYEQYF. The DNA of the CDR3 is TGTGCCAGCAGCCCGAGAGGTTCAGTTACCTACGAGCAGTACTTC.

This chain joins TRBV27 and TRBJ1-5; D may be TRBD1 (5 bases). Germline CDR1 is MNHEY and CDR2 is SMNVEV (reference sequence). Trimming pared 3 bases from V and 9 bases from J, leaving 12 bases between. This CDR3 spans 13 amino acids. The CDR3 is CASSFSREWPQHF. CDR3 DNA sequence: TGTGCCAGCAGTTTCTCCAGGGAATGGCCCCAGCATTTT.

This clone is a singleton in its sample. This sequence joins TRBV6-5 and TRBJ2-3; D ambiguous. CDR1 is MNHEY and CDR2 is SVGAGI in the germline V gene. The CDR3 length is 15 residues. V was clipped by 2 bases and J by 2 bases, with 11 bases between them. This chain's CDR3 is CASSYLARNTDTQYF. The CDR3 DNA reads TGTGCCAGCAGTTACCTCGCGCGGAACACAGATACGCAGTATTTT.

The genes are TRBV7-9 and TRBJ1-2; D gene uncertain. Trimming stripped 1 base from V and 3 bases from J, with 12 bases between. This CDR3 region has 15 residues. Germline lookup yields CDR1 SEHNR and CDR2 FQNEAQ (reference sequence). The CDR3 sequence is CASSLGFQDHYGYTF. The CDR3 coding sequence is TGTGCCAGCAGCTTAGGATTCCAGGATCACTATGGCTACACCTTC.

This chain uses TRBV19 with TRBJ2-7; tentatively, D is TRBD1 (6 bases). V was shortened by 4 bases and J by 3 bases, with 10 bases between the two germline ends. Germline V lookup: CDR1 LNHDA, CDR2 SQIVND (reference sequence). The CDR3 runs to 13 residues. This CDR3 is CASSTQGIYEQYF. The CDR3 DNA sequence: TGTGCCAGTAGTACTCAGGGGATCTACGAGCAGTACTTC.

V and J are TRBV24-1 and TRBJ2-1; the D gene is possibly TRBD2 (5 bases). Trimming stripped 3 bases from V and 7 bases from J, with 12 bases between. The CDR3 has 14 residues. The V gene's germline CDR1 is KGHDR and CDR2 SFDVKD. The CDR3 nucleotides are TGTGCCACCAGTGATCCGACTACTCAGAATGAGCAGTTCTTC. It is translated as CATSDPTTQNEQFF.

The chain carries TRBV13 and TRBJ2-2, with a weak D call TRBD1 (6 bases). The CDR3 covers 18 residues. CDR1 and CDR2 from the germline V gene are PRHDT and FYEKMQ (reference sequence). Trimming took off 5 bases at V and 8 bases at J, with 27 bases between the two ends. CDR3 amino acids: CASSPGQTPGPYSGELFF. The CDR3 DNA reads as TGTGCCAGCAGCCCCGGACAGACGCCTGGACCATACTCGGGGGAGCTGTTTTTT.

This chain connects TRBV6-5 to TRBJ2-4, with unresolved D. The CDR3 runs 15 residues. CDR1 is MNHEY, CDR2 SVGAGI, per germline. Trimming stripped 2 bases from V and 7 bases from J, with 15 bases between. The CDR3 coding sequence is TGTGCCAGCAGTTACAACCGGAAAGGAGAGAACATTCAGTACTTC. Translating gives CASSYNRKGENIQYF.

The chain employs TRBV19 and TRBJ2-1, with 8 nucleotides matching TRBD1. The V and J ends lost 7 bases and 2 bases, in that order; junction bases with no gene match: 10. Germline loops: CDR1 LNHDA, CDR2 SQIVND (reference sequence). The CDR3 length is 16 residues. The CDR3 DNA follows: TGTGCCAGTACCGACGGACAGGGAGAGGCCTACAATGAGCAGTTCTTC. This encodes CASTDGQGEAYNEQFF. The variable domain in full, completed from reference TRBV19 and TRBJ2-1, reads DGGITQSPKYLFRKEGQNVTLSCEQNLNHDAMYWYRQDPGQGLRLIYYSQIVNDFQKGDIAEGYSVSREKKESFPLTVTSAQKNPTAFYLCASTDGQGEAYNEQFFGPGTRLTVL.